These 8 T cell receptor beta chains originate from one sample sequenced in a study of blood T cell repertoires in COVID-19. Produced via immunoSEQ multiplex PCR; TCRdb's table is partial and in-frame only. Among 300,000 to 450,000 clones, around 87% were seen once, and the ten largest hold about 3%. The sequenced sample was peripheral blood. The receptor set was obtained from a human donor in a cohort sampled during active COVID-19.

The rearrangement uses TRBV15 and TRBJ2-5, with 8 positions matching TRBD1. Germline V gene sequence: CDR1 LNHNV, CDR2 YYDKDF (reference sequence). CDR3 size: 16 residues. V shed 4 bases and J 2 bases; nucleotides not matched to a gene: 9. Here the CDR3 reads CATSTRTGLLQETQYF. CDR3 nucleotide sequence: TGTGCCACCAGCACCAGGACAGGGCTGTTACAAGAGACCCAGTACTTC.

CDR3 sequence: CASSGRDRNTGELFF. DNA for the CDR3: TGTGCCAGCAGCGGCCGGGACAGAAACACCGGGGAGCTGTTTTTT. The rearrangement uses TRBV7-9 and TRBJ2-2; the match to TRBD1 covers 7 bases. With V trimmed by 5 bases and J by 2 bases, 5 bases remained unmatched. Germline V gene sequence: CDR1 SEHNR, CDR2 FQNEAQ (reference sequence). The CDR3 is 15 residues long.

Of note for this clone: One end of the junction varies from germline; a read error may be responsible. The chain carries TRBV6-5 and TRBJ2-1, with TRBD1 as a possible D gene (6 bases). There are 12 residues in the CDR3. The germline V gene encodes CDR1 MNHEY and CDR2 SVGAGI. CDR3 sequence reads: CASSPEGGGRVF. The CDR3 nucleotides are TGTGCCAGCAGTCCTGAAGGTGGGGGCAGGGTCTTC.

The CDR3 region has the DNA TGTGCCAGCAGCCCCGGGACAACCCACAATGAGCAGTTCTTC. It yields the protein CASSPGTTHNEQFF. The chain is built from TRBV7-2 and TRBJ2-1, with D tentatively TRBD1 (6 bases). Germline V gene data show CDR1 as SGHTA and CDR2 as FQGNSA. The V end lost 5 bases, the J end lost 5 bases, and 13 bases lay between the germline ends. This CDR3 region has 14 residues.

The V gene is TRBV29-1, the J gene TRBJ2-1; D not certain. Trimming left V 4 bases short and J 7 bases short, with 14 bases between. The CDR3 totals 13 residues. Germline CDR1 SQVTM, CDR2 ANQGSEA. For the CDR3, the DNA is TGCAGCGTTGTTAGGCGGTCTGGGAATGAGCAGTTCTTC. It translates to CSVVRRSGNEQFF.

CDR3 amino acids: CASTPPLRSRENAGELFF. The CDR3 nucleotides are TGTGCCAGCACCCCCCCTCTTAGGTCCAGGGAAAACGCCGGGGAGCTGTTTTTT. The chain has TRBV7-8 and TRBJ2-2; TRBD1 might be the D (5 bases). CDR1 is SGHVS and CDR2 is FQNEAQ in the germline V gene. This CDR3 contains 18 residues. Trimming pared 7 bases from V and 6 bases from J, leaving 27 bases between. The full variable domain, rest sourced from reference TRBV7-8 and TRBJ2-2, is GAGVSQSPRYKVAKRGQDVALRCDPISGHVSLFWYQQALGQGPEFLTYFQNEAQLDKSGLPSDRFFAERPEGSVSTLKIQRTQQEDSAVYLCASTPPLRSRENAGELFFGEGSRLTVL.

The rearrangement joins TRBV4-1 to TRBJ2-1; D not resolved. Deletions cut 0 bases from V and 0 bases from J, with 9 bases between. The CDR3 runs to 16 residues. CDR1 is MGHRA, CDR2 YSYEKL, per germline. This chain's CDR3 is CASSQDLQSSYNEQFF. CDR3 bases: TGCGCCAGCAGCCAAGATTTACAGAGCTCCTACAATGAGCAGTTCTTC.

The chain combines TRBV19 with TRBJ2-5, with 11 bases lining up with TRBD1. The V gene's germline CDR1 is LNHDA and CDR2 SQIVND (reference sequence). V shed 4 bases, J shed 6 bases, and the junction held 16 bases outside the gene matches. The CDR3 contains 18 residues. The CDR3 is CASSTGGPPDRGLQTQYF. The CDR3 DNA follows: TGTGCCAGTAGTACCGGGGGCCCCCCGGACAGGGGGCTTCAGACCCAGTACTTC.